These 7 T cell receptor beta chains were all obtained from the same sample, sequenced in a study of cytotoxic CD8 clonotypes in ibrutinib-treated CLL. Sequencing was performed with immunoSEQ multiplex PCR; in TCRdb, only in-frame clones are kept and a portion is missing. The table includes 120,000 to 150,000 clones, approximately 75% detected once. Material: PBMCs, obtained after 12 months of ibrutinib treatment. Receptors originate from a human donor with chronic lymphocytic leukemia.

This clone was recorded only once. The chain recombines TRBV11-1 with TRBJ2-1; D is perhaps TRBD1 (5 bases). V lost 5 bases and J 0 bases, leaving 17 bases between the germline ends. Looked up from germline, CDR1 is SGHAT and CDR2 is FQDESV (reference sequence). The CDR3 has 17 residues. The CDR3 sequence is CASSLQYQGHSYNEQFF. In DNA, the CDR3 is TGTGCCAGCAGCCTACAGTACCAGGGCCACTCCTACAATGAGCAGTTCTTC.

The chain employs TRBV9 and TRBJ2-1, with a weak D call TRBD2 (7 bases). Germline V gene sequence: CDR1 SGDLS, CDR2 YYNGEE. Deletions cut 0 bases from V and 4 bases from J, with 14 bases between. The CDR3 consists of 16 residues. CDR3 protein: CASSVVWGGRYNEQFF. The CDR3 coding sequence is TGTGCCAGCAGCGTAGTCTGGGGGGGCCGATACAATGAGCAGTTCTTC.

V gene TRBV7-8 combines with J gene TRBJ2-3, with 10 positions matching TRBD2. This CDR3 region has 18 residues. V lost 5 bases and J lost 4; bases outside the gene matches: 15. The germline V gene has CDR1 SGHVS and CDR2 FQNEAQ. This chain's CDR3 is CASSLGASGSITADTQYF. In nucleotides, the CDR3 is TGTGCCAGCAGCCTCGGGGCTAGCGGGAGCATTACCGCAGATACGCAGTATTTT.

This clone was detected only a few times. The chain has TRBV27 and TRBJ1-2; 8 nucleotides align to TRBD1. This CDR3 contains 15 residues. Germline lookup yields CDR1 MNHEY and CDR2 SMNVEV (reference sequence). The trim removed 6 bases at V and 6 bases at J, leaving 12 bases unmatched. The CDR3 sequence: CASRQTAAGGHGYTF. The DNA for the CDR3 is TGTGCCAGCAGACAAACGGCCGCAGGGGGCCATGGCTACACCTTC.

The rearrangement uses TRBV27 and TRBJ1-5; 7 nucleotides agree with TRBD1. The V segment lost 5 bases and the J segment 3 bases; nucleotides outside the gene matches: 10. The CDR3 spans 16 residues. Germline V lookup: CDR1 MNHEY, CDR2 SMNVEV (reference sequence). CDR3 sequence: CASSPRTGVFNQPQHF. DNA of the CDR3: TGTGCCAGCAGTCCCAGAACAGGGGTCTTCAATCAGCCCCAGCATTTT.

This clone showed up just a few times. This chain connects TRBV27 to TRBJ2-7, with a tentative D call TRBD2 (7 bases). Germline CDR1 and CDR2: MNHEY and SMNVEV (reference sequence). V lost 4 bases and J 2 bases, leaving 15 bases between the germline ends. The CDR3 extends over 15 amino acids. The CDR3 DNA reads as TGTGCCAGCAGTTGGGGGGGGCGGGGAGCCTACGAGCAGTACTTC. Translation: CASSWGGRGAYEQYF.

The gene calls are TRBV28 and TRBJ2-1; 8 bases fit TRBD2. From germline, CDR1 is MDHEN and CDR2 SYDVKM. The CDR3 is made up of 16 amino acids. The trim removed 6 bases at V and 1 base at J, leaving 8 bases unmatched. CDR3 sequence (DNA): TGTGCCAGCAGCCCCCCAGGCGGGGGGTCCTACAATGAGCAGTTCTTC. The encoded protein is CASSPPGGGSYNEQFF.